This T cell receptor (beta chain) was identified in a study of vaccination and CD4 T cells after COVID-19. Described treatment: approximately 9-day PBMC culture with coronavirus spike peptide pools or control peptides (ViraFEST assay). Each well received around 1.8 million PBMCs, cultured with approximately 10 IU/ml IL-2 and roughly 10 ug/ml peptide pools. At the Johns Hopkins FTIC core, DNA taken from cultured CD4+ T cells was sequenced by way of the Oncomine TCR Beta short-read assay. MiXCR, applied by TCRdb to the PCR reads, yields one record per CDR3 protein. The sample consists of approximately 7,400 distinct CDR3 sequences, around 73% of them appearing once. As for this clonotype: Its antigen is unidentified.

The receptor was derived from a human donor who had recovered from COVID-19. The sample consisted of CD4+ T cells from blood, cultured in vitro.

As DNA, the CDR3 is TGTGCCAGCAGCTTAGTGGCTAGCGGGAGCTTCAGGTTGGAGACCCAGTACTTC. This translates into CASSLVASGSFRLETQYF. The rearrangement links TRBV11-2 to TRBJ2-5, with TRBD2 matching over 10 bases. The CDR3 is 18 amino acids. The V gene's germline CDR1 is SGHAT and CDR2 FQNNGV. V trimming: 1 base; J trimming: 5 bases; junction bases outside the gene matches: 13.